The 11 T cell receptor beta chains below were found in one sample sequenced in a study of blood T cells in healthy people across ages. Then a second PCR, running roughly 7 to 11 cycles, was carried out with a sample-barcoded 5' primer and a J-beta primer mix. In TCRdb, the 5' RACE reads were re-called with MiXCR into one record per CDR3 protein. The data hold about 580,000 distinct CDR3 sequences, with more than 45% observed a single time. What was sequenced was blood. The receptors were gathered from a man aged 80 or over in good health.

The genes are TRBV6-1 and TRBJ2-5; 7 nucleotides agree with TRBD1. CDR1 and CDR2 from the germline V gene are MNHNS and SASEGT. Trimming at V came to 1 base and at J to 11 bases, leaving 7 bases not matched to a gene. This CDR3 comprises 13 residues. The CDR3 DNA sequence: TGTGCCAGCAGTGAAGTTAACAGGGGAGAGCAGTACTTC. This sequence encodes CASSEVNRGEQYF.

This clonotype occurred many times. This chain uses TRBV29-1 with TRBJ2-3; possible D gene TRBD1, 6 bases. The V gene's germline CDR1 is SQVTM and CDR2 ANQGSEA. This CDR3 is 11 amino acids long. Between the trimmed V and J ends, which lost 7 bases and 8 bases, there was a span of 13 bases. The CDR3 is CSGNSRGTQYF. The CDR3 DNA sequence: TGCAGCGGTAATTCCAGGGGTACGCAGTATTTT.

In its sample, this clonotype was seen many times. Here the CDR3 reads CASSYSNRGPYEQYF. The CDR3 region has the DNA TGTGCCAGCAGTTACTCGAACAGGGGTCCCTACGAGCAGTACTTC. The chain employs TRBV6-6 and TRBJ2-7; 7 bases match TRBD1. CDR3 size: 15 residues. Germline loops: CDR1 MNHNY, CDR2 SVGAGI (reference sequence). J was trimmed by 2 bases and V by 0 bases; bases with no gene match: 4.

V usage is TRBV20-1 and J usage is TRBJ2-7; TRBD1 agrees at 8 bases. Germline V gives CDR1 DFQATT, CDR2 SNEGSKA (reference sequence). The CDR3 has 11 residues. Trimming removed 5 bases from V and 6 bases from J; junction bases left unmatched: 3. The CDR3 sequence is CSAYTGGEQYF. CDR3 in DNA: TGCAGTGCTTACACAGGGGGCGAGCAGTACTTC.

The V gene is TRBV7-2, the J gene TRBJ1-2, with 10 bases fitting TRBD1. Germline V lookup: CDR1 SGHTA, CDR2 FQGNSA. V lost 5 bases, J lost 6 bases, and 12 bases stayed unmatched. This CDR3 spans 16 amino acids. In DNA form, the CDR3 reads TGTGCCAGCAGCCAGAAACCGGACAGGGGGGTGGATGGCTACACCTTC. Residues: CASSQKPDRGVDGYTF.

There are a few counts of this clonotype. The chain carries TRBV4-3 and TRBJ1-4; D uncertain. With 0 bases removed from V and 8 bases from J, the gap between germline ends came to 13 bases. CDR1 LGHNA and CDR2 YSLEER come from the germline V gene. This CDR3 comprises 15 residues. The CDR3 DNA reads TGCGCCAGCAGCCAAGATATCGACCCTGGCGAAAAACTGTTTTTT. This codes for CASSQDIDPGEKLFF.

V usage is TRBV2 and J usage is TRBJ2-5; 7 bases match TRBD2. Trimming removed 7 bases from V and 2 bases from J; junction bases left unmatched: 10. Germline V gene sequence: CDR1 SNHLY, CDR2 FYNNEI. The CDR3 consists of 15 residues. The CDR3 spells CASINPGGFQETQYF. For the CDR3, the DNA is TGTGCCAGCATCAACCCGGGGGGATTTCAAGAGACCCAGTACTTC.

The CDR3 here is CASSEAARGYTF. CDR3 nucleotide sequence: TGTGCCAGCAGTGAAGCGGCGCGGGGCTACACCTTC. The chain is built from TRBV25-1 and TRBJ1-2; D unresolved. The CDR3 covers 12 residues. Per the germline V gene, CDR1 is MGHDK and CDR2 is SYGVNS. V was pared by 2 bases and J by 8 bases, with 9 bases between.

The chain recombines TRBV5-1 with TRBJ2-3; D remains ambiguous. The germline gives CDR1 SGHRS, CDR2 YFSETQ. The CDR3 runs to 16 residues. Deletions cut 0 bases from V and 3 bases from J, with 14 bases between. As DNA, the CDR3 is TGCGCCAGCAGCTTGGCCTTCCTGCCTGAAACAGATACGCAGTATTTT. Its translation: CASSLAFLPETDTQYF.

This chain's CDR3 is CASSLGGTRNYGYTF. The CDR3 DNA reads TGTGCCAGCAGCCTAGGGGGGACGCGAAATTACGGCTACACCTTC. The chain carries TRBV3-1 and TRBJ1-2, with D perhaps TRBD1 (6 bases). The CDR3 totals 15 residues. Germline assignment: CDR1 LGHDT and CDR2 YNNKEL (reference sequence). The V and J ends lost 4 bases and 8 bases respectively, with 20 bases between them.

The chain has TRBV5-1 and TRBJ2-2; no firm D call. The ends were cut back, 5 bases at V and 2 bases at J, with 19 bases in the middle. The CDR3 is 17 amino acids. Per germline, CDR1 SGHRS and CDR2 YFSETQ. CDR3 region: CASRTSDGTINTGELFF. The DNA for the CDR3 is TGCGCCAGCAGAACCTCGGACGGAACGATCAACACCGGGGAGCTGTTTTTT.